A single T cell receptor beta chain is shown here with its context. The germline CDR1 and CDR2 sequences are SGDLS and YYNGEE. The J segment lost 5 bases and the V segment lost 2 bases, leaving 10 bases of the junction unmatched. The CDR3 totals 16 residues. The authors ran a second PCR of about 6 to 11 cycles using a sample-barcoded 5' primer and a J-beta primer mix. MiXCR was run by TCRdb on the 5' RACE reads, yielding one entry per CDR3 protein. Of fewer than 900,000 distinct CDR3 sequences in the sample, more than 40% were seen once. Peripheral blood from each donor was collected in a volume of about 10 milliliters. The sample belongs to a study of blood T cells in healthy people across ages.

The sample comprised blood. This sequence joins TRBV9 and TRBJ2-1; 7 bases agree with TRBD1. The origin of this receptor is a woman in her sixties in good health. The CDR3 DNA is TGTGCCAGCAGCGTTGTCGGCGACAGGGTACACAATGAGCAGTTCTTC. Residues: CASSVVGDRVHNEQFF.